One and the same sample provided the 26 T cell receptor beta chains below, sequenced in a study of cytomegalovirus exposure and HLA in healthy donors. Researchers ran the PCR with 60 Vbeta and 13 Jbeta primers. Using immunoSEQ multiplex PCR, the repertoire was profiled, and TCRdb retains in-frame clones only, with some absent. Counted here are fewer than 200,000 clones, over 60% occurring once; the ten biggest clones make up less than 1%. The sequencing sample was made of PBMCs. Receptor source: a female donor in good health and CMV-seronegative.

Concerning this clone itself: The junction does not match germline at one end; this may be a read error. The CDR3 loop reads CASSRQGALNSPFHF. The CDR3 coding sequence is TGTGCCAGCAGTCGACAGGGGGCACTAAATTCACCCTTCCACTTT. The chain joins TRBV27 to TRBJ1-6; TRBD1 matches at 10 bases. The CDR3 length is 15 residues. CDR1 and CDR2 from the germline V gene are MNHEY and SMNVEV (reference sequence).

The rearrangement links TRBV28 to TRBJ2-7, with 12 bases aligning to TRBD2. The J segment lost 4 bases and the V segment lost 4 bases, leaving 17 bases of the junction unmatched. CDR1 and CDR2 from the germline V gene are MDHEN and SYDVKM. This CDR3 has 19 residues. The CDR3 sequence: CASSSPRAGLAGITYEQYF. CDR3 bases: TGTGCCAGCAGTTCCCCCAGAGCGGGACTAGCGGGTATAACGTACGAGCAGTACTTC.

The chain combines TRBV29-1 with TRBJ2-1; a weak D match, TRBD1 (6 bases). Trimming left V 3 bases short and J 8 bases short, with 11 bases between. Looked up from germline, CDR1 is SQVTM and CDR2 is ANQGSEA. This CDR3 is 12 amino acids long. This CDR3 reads CSVDSRTDEQFF. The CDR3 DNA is TGCAGCGTTGATTCTAGGACAGATGAGCAGTTCTTC.

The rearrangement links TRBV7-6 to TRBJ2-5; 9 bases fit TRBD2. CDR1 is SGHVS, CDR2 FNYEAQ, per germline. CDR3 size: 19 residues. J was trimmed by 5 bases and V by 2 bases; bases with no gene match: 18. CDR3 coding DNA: TGTGCCAGCAGCTTAAACCCGCCGAGGTTAGCGGGGGTCCGGGAGACCCAGTACTTC. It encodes CASSLNPPRLAGVRETQYF.

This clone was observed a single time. CDR3 coding DNA: TGTGCCAGCAGGGGTACTAGGATAGCGCTAGAAGATACGCAGTATTTT. Its protein is CASRGTRIALEDTQYF. The V and J genes are TRBV28 and TRBJ2-3; D is perhaps TRBD2 (5 bases). V was pared by 6 bases and J by 5 bases, with 21 bases between. The germline CDR1 and CDR2 sequences are MDHEN and SYDVKM. The CDR3 is 16 amino acids.

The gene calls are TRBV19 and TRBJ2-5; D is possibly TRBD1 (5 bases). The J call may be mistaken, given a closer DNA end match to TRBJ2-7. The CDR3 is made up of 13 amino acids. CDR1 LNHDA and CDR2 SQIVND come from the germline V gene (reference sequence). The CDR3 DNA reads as TGTGCCAGCAGGCCGGCAGGGCACTACGAGCAGTACTTC. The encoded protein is CASRPAGHYEQYF.

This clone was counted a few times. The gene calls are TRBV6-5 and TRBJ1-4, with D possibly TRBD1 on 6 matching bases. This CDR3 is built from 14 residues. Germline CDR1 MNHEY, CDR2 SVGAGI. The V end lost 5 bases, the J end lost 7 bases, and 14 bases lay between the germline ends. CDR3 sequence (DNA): TGTGCCAGCAGTACCGGTGAAGGGGGTGAAAAACTGTTTTTT. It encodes CASSTGEGGEKLFF.

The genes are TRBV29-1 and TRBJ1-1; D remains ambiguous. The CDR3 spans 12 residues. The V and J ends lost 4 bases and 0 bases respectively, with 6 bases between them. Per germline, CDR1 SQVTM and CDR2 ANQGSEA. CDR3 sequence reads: CSVVRVNTEAFF. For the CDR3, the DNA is TGCAGCGTTGTACGGGTGAACACTGAAGCTTTCTTT. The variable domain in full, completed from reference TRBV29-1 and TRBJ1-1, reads SAVISQKPSRDICQRGTSLTIQCQVDSQVTMMFWYRQQPGQSLTLIATANQGSEATYESGFVIDKFPISRPNLTFSTLTVSNMSPEDSSIYLCSVVRVNTEAFFGQGTRLTVV.

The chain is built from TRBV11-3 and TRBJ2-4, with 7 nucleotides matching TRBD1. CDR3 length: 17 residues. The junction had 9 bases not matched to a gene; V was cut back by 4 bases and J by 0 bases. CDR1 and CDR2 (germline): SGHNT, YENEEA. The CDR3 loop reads CASSSCRGRPAKNIQYF. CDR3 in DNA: TGTGCCAGCAGCTCCTGTAGGGGGCGGCCAGCCAAAAACATTCAGTACTTC.

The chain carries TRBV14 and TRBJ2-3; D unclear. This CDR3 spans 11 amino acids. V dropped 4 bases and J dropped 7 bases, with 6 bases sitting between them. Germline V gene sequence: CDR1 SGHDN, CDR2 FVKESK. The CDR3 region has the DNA TGTGCCAGCAGCCTTTTCTATACGCAGTATTTT. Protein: CASSLFYTQYF.

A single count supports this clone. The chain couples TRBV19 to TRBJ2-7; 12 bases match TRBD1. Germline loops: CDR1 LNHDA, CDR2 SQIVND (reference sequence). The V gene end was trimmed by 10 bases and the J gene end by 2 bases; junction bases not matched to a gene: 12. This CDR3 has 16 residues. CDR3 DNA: TGTGCCATCCGGGACAGGGGGCGCAAGGGCCCCTACGAGCAGTACTTC. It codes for CAIRDRGRKGPYEQYF.

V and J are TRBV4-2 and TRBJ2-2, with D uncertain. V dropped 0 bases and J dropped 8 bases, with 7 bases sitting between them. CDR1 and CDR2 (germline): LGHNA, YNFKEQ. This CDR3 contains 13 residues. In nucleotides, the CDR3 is TGTGCCAGCAGCCAAGATCTGAGTGGGGAGCTGTTTTTT. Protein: CASSQDLSGELFF.

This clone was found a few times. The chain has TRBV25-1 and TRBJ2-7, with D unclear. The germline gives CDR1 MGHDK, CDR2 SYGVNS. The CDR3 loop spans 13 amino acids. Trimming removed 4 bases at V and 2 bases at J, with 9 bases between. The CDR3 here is CASSGLGTYEQYF. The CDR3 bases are TGTGCCAGCAGTGGCCTGGGCACCTACGAGCAGTACTTC.

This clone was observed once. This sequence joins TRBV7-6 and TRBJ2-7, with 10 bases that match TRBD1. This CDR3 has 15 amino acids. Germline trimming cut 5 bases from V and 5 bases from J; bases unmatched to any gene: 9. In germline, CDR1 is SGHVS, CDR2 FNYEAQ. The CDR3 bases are TGTGCCAGCAGCCGCAGGCCGGACAGGGGGGACGAGCAGTACTTC. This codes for CASSRRPDRGDEQYF. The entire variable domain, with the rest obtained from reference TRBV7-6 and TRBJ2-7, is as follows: GAGVSQSPRYKVTKRGQDVALRCDPISGHVSLYWYRQALGQGPEFLTYFNYEAQQDKSGLPNDRFSAERPEGSISTLTIQRTEQRDSAMYRCASSRRPDRGDEQYFGPGTRLTVT.

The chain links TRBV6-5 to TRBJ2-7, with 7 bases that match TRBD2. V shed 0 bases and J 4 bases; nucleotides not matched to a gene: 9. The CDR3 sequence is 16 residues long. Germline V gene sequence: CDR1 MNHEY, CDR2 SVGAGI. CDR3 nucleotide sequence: TGTGCCAGCAGTTACTCGATAAAGGGAGCGGGATACGAGCAGTACTTC. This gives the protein CASSYSIKGAGYEQYF.

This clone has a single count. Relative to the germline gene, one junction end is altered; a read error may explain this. For the CDR3, the DNA is TGCAGCGTCCGATCAGGCTCTGGGGCCAACGGCCTGACTTTC. Translating gives CSVRSGSGANGLTF. This sequence joins TRBV29-1 and TRBJ2-6; D is perhaps TRBD1 (5 bases). The CDR3 is 14 amino acids. The germline V gene encodes CDR1 SQVTM and CDR2 ANQGSEA. The complete variable domain, with remaining parts taken from reference TRBV29-1 and TRBJ2-6, reads SAVISQKPSRDICQRGTSLTIQCQVDSQVTMMFWYRQQPGQSLTLIATANQGSEATYESGFVIDKFPISRPNLTFSTLTVSNMSPEDSSIYLCSVRSGSGANGLTFGAGSRLTVL.

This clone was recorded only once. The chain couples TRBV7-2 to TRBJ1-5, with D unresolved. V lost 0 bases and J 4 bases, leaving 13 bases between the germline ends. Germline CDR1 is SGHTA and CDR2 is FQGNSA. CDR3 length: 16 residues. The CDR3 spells CASSLAPAGKNQPQHF. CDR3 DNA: TGTGCCAGCAGCTTAGCCCCCGCGGGGAAAAATCAGCCCCAGCATTTT.

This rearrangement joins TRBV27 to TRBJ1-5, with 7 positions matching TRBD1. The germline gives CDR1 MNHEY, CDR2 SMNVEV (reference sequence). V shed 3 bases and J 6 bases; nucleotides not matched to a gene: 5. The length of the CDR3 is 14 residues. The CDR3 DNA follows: TGTGCCAGCAGTTTTGGGGCAGGGGGTCAGCCCCAGCATTTT. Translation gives CASSFGAGGQPQHF.

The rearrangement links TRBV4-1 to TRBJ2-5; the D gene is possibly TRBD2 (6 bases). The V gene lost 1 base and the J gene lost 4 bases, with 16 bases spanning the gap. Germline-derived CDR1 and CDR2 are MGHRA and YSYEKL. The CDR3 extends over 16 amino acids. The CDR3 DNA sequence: TGCGCCAGCAGCCAAGGGACTAACCGGGACGGAGAGACCCAGTACTTC. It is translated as CASSQGTNRDGETQYF.

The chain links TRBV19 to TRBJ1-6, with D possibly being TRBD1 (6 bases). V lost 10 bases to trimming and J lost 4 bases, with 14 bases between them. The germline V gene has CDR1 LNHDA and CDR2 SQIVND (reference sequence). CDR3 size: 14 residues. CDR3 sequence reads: CATRTANYNSPLHF. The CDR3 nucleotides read TGTGCCACTAGGACAGCGAATTATAATTCACCCCTCCACTTT. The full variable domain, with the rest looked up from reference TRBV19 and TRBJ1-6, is DGGITQSPKYLFRKEGQNVTLSCEQNLNHDAMYWYRQDPGQGLRLIYYSQIVNDFQKGDIAEGYSVSREKKESFPLTVTSAQKNPTAFYLCATRTANYNSPLHFGNGTRLTVT.

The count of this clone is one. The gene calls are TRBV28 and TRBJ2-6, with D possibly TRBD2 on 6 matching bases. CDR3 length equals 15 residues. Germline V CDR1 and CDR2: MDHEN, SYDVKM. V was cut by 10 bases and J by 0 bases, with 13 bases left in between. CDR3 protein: CATGGPNSGANVLTF. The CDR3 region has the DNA TGTGCCACCGGGGGACCGAACTCTGGGGCCAACGTCCTGACTTTC.

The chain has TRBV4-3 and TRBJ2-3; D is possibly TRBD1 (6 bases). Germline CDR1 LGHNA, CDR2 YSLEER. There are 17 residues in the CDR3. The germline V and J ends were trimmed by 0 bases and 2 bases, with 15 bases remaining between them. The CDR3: CASSQDFQGLFTDTQYF. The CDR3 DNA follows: TGCGCCAGCAGCCAAGATTTCCAGGGGCTTTTCACAGATACGCAGTATTTT.

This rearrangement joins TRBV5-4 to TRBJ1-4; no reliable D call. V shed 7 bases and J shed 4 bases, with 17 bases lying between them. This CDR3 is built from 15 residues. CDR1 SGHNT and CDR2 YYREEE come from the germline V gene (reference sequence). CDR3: CASRKAGVLNEKLFF. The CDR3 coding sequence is TGTGCCAGCCGAAAAGCCGGGGTGCTTAATGAAAAACTGTTTTTT.

DNA for the CDR3: TGTGCCAGCTCAGCAGCAGGGGCCGATAGCAATCAGCCCCAGCATTTT. Residues: CASSAAGADSNQPQHF. The chain couples TRBV18 to TRBJ1-5, with D possibly being TRBD1 (6 bases). The CDR3 loop spans 16 amino acids. V was cut by 5 bases and J by 0 bases, with 14 bases left in between. Germline CDR1 and CDR2: KGHSH and LQKENI.

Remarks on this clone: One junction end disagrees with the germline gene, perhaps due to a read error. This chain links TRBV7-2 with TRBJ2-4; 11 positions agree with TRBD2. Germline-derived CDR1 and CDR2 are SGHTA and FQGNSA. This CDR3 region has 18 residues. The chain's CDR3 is CASSLGVAGGLAKNSQYF. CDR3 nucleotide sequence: TGTGCCAGCAGCTTAGGCGTAGCGGGGGGGCTAGCCAAAAACAGTCAGTACTTC.

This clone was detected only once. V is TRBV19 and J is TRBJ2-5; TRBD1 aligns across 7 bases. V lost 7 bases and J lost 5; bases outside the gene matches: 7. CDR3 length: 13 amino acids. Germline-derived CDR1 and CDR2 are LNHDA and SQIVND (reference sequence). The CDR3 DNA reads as TGTGCCAGTAAAAGGACAGGCGGGGAGACCCAGTACTTC. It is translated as CASKRTGGETQYF.